Below, 8 T cell receptor beta chains from the same sample are listed, as sequenced in a study of blood T cells in healthy people across ages. It was with a sample-barcoded 5' primer and a J-beta primer mix that a second PCR of roughly 6 to 11 cycles was run. TCRdb called the 5' RACE reads again in MiXCR, with one record for every CDR3 protein. The sample carries about 1,400,000 distinct CDR3 sequences, roughly 40% recorded once. The sample taken for sequencing was blood. The receptors were gathered from a woman aged 18-29 years in good health.

This clonotype was seen a few times. The V call is TRBV12-3 or TRBV12-4, the J call TRBJ2-6; D gene ambiguous. Trimming pared 4 bases from V and 1 base from J, leaving 8 bases between. There are 15 residues in the CDR3. DNA of the CDR3: TGTGCCAGCAGTTCCACCCCTTCTGGGGCCAACGTCCTGACTTTC. It yields the protein CASSSTPSGANVLTF.

The gene calls are TRBV6-1 and TRBJ1-1; a possible D gene is TRBD1 (5 bases). From germline, CDR1 is MNHNS and CDR2 SASEGT. V was cut by 1 base and J by 4 bases, with 10 bases left in between. The CDR3 sequence is 14 residues long. CDR3 residues: CASSEGFGTTEAFF. The CDR3 coding sequence is TGTGCCAGCAGTGAAGGATTTGGGACCACTGAAGCTTTCTTT.

The chain couples TRBV7-2 to TRBJ1-2; D unclear. Germline V CDR1 and CDR2: SGHTA, FQGNSA. This CDR3 comprises 15 residues. V was trimmed by 5 bases and J by 6 bases, leaving 19 bases between them. The CDR3 spells CASSRFLGLRDGYTF. As DNA, the CDR3 is TGTGCCAGCAGCCGTTTCCTGGGATTAAGGGATGGCTACACCTTC.

A single count supports this clonotype. The rearrangement links TRBV25-1 to TRBJ2-1; D gene ambiguous. The V gene's germline CDR1 is MGHDK and CDR2 SYGVNS. The V end was cut by 2 bases, the J end by 10 bases, with 15 bases between. The CDR3 sequence is 14 residues long. CDR3 region: CASSERARSYEQFF. The CDR3 DNA sequence: TGTGCCAGCAGTGAAAGGGCTCGATCCTACGAGCAGTTCTTC.

This clonotype was seen just once. It may be a read error: a sequence one base away is much more abundant. The chain is built from TRBV4-1 and TRBJ2-3; D is unresolved. The V gene's germline CDR1 is MGHRA and CDR2 YSYEKL. The CDR3 is made up of 13 amino acids. The CDR3 loop reads CASNQEAIDTQYF. DNA for the CDR3: TGCGCCAGCAACCAAGAAGCCATAGATACGCAGTATTTT.

The gene calls are TRBV5-1 and TRBJ1-1; unclear D gene. This CDR3 region has 16 residues. V lost 4 bases to trimming and J lost 1 base, with 17 bases between them. Germline V CDR1 and CDR2: SGHRS, YFSETQ. The chain's CDR3 is CASSTHSDWRNTEAFF. The CDR3 nucleotides are TGCGCCAGCAGCACCCATTCCGACTGGAGGAACACTGAAGCTTTCTTT.

CDR3 coding DNA: TGCGCCAGCAGCCAAGAGCAAGACCTCAATCAGCCCCAGCATTTT. Encoded protein: CASSQEQDLNQPQHF. This chain joins TRBV4-1 and TRBJ1-5, with D unresolved. V shed 0 bases and J shed 3 bases, with 9 bases lying between them. Germline values: CDR1 MGHRA, CDR2 YSYEKL. The length of the CDR3 is 15 residues.

This chain uses TRBV6-2 or TRBV6-3 with TRBJ2-4; D perhaps matches TRBD1 (6 bases). Germline V lookup: CDR1 MNHEY, CDR2 SVGEGT. V lost 4 bases and J 3 bases, leaving 10 bases between the germline ends. The CDR3 totals 14 residues. As DNA, the CDR3 is TGTGCCAGCAGTTCCAGGGGTGGCAAAAACATTCAGTACTTC. Its translation is CASSSRGGKNIQYF.